This is a list of T cell receptor beta chains from one sample in a study of blood T cell repertoires in COVID-19. Here immunoSEQ multiplex PCR was the method, and the copy in TCRdb shows in-frame clones only, minus some. The sample includes roughly 280,000 clones, approximately 86% of them seen just once. The sequenced sample was peripheral blood. These receptors all come from a man aged 35-49 years with active or convalescent COVID-19. CDR3s include the opening cysteine and the closing phenylalanine or tryptophan. Each record gives: V gene, J gene, clone size, D gene, CDR3 DNA, CDR3 protein. D genes are given only for firm matches. Rows give clone size only sometimes, using once, few, many, or a class for an expanded clone.

>TRBV3-1/TRBV3-2|TRBJ1-4|.|.
TGTGCCAGCAGCCTTCGGGGAGAAAAACTGTTTTTT
CASSLRGEKLFF
>TRBV5-4|TRBJ2-1|.|TRBD2
TGTGCCAGCAGCTTCGGACTAGCGGGCATATTGGGCAATGAGCAGTTCTTC
CASSFGLAGILGNEQFF
>TRBV6-5|TRBJ1-2|.|TRBD1
TGTGCCAGCGCCCGGGAGGGGGCGGGGGGCTACACCTTC
CASAREGAGGYTF
>TRBV19|TRBJ2-7|.|TRBD1
TGTGCCAGTAGTTGGGGGACAGGGGAAAGCTACGAGCAGTACTTC
CASSWGTGESYEQYF
>TRBV24-1|TRBJ1-5|.|TRBD1
TGTGCCACCAGTGAGACGGGACAGGGGGCAGGTCAGCCCCAGCATTTT
CATSETGQGAGQPQHF
>TRBV7-3|TRBJ2-7|.|.
TGTGCCAGCAGCCCGACCCCGAGCGGTTTTCAGTACTTC
CASSPTPSGFQYF
>TRBV28|TRBJ2-3|.|.
TGTGCCAGCAGTTTGTCTAGTGCGCAGTATTTT
CASSLSSAQYF
>TRBV2|TRBJ2-2|.|.
TGTGCCAGCAGTGAGACACAGGCGAACACCGGGGAGCTGTTTTTT
CASSETQANTGELFF
>TRBV12-3/TRBV12-4|TRBJ2-2|.|.
TGTGCCAGCAGTCCCGACACCGGGGAGCTGTTTTTT
CASSPDTGELFF
>TRBV10-1|TRBJ2-1|.|TRBD2
TGCGCCAGCAGTGAAGGAGCTAGCGGGAGACGGGGCGAGCAGTTCTTC
CASSEGASGRRGEQFF
>TRBV13|TRBJ1-5|few|TRBD1
TGTGCCAGCGGTTTCAGGGGGTACAATCAGCCCCAGCATTTT
CASGFRGYNQPQHF
>TRBV6-4|TRBJ2-7|.|.
TGTGCCAGCCGGCGGGACAGTTACTCCTACGAGCAGTACTTC
CASRRDSYSYEQYF
>TRBV9|TRBJ2-7|once|.
TGTGCCAGCAGCGTAGATCCCCTAGTCTACGAGCAGTACTTC
CASSVDPLVYEQYF
>TRBV5-1|TRBJ1-2|few|TRBD1
TGCGCCAGCAGCTTGGAGGGACAGGGTGTTTATGGCTACACCTTC
CASSLEGQGVYGYTF
>TRBV9|TRBJ1-1|.|.
TGTGCCAGCAGCCCCCGTACGACAGGCGAGACTGAAGCTTTCTTT
CASSPRTTGETEAFF
>TRBV29-1|TRBJ2-3|once|.
TGCAGCTCAGGGGCTAGCACAGATACGCAGTATTTT
CSSGASTDTQYF
>TRBV6-6|TRBJ2-7|.|TRBD2
TGTGCCAGCAGTTCCTCCACGACTAGCGGGAGTGGAGAGCAGTACTTC
CASSSSTTSGSGEQYF
>TRBV28|TRBJ2-1|.|TRBD2
TGTGCCAGCAGTTCGCCGGGACTAGCGTCCTACAATGAGCAGTTCTTC
CASSSPGLASYNEQFF
>TRBV7-9|TRBJ1-5|once|TRBD1
TGTGCCAGCAGACAGGGGGACAATCAGCCCCAGCATTTT
CASRQGDNQPQHF
>TRBV7-9|TRBJ2-5|.|.
TGTGCCAGCAGTTCCCCTTTAGAGACCCAGTACTTC
CASSSPLETQYF
>TRBV9|TRBJ1-1|once|.
TGTGCCAGCAGCGCCTCAAGTTCGGGCACTGAAGCTTTCTTT
CASSASSSGTEAFF
>TRBV7-3|TRBJ1-1|.|.
TGTGCCAGCAGCTTCACATTGAACACTGAAGCTTTCTTT
CASSFTLNTEAFF
>TRBV19|TRBJ1-2|.|.
TGTGCCAGTAGGCCGTTCGTCAGGCTCGACTATGGCTACACCTTC
CASRPFVRLDYGYTF
>TRBV19|TRBJ1-2|once|TRBD1
TGTGCCAGTAGCCAACAGGGGGGTGGCTACACCTTC
CASSQQGGGYTF
>TRBV7-9|TRBJ1-2|once|.
TGTGCCAGCAGCCATACTACAAGACAGGCTAACTATGGCTACACCTTC
CASSHTTRQANYGYTF
>TRBV24-1|TRBJ1-1|.|.
TGTGCCACCGGGCAGGGTACTGAAGCTTTCTTT
CATGQGTEAFF
>TRBV7-3|TRBJ2-7|.|.
TGTGCCAGCAGCTTAAATCTGTGCCAGACTCCCTACGAGCAGTACTTC
CASSLNLCQTPYEQYF